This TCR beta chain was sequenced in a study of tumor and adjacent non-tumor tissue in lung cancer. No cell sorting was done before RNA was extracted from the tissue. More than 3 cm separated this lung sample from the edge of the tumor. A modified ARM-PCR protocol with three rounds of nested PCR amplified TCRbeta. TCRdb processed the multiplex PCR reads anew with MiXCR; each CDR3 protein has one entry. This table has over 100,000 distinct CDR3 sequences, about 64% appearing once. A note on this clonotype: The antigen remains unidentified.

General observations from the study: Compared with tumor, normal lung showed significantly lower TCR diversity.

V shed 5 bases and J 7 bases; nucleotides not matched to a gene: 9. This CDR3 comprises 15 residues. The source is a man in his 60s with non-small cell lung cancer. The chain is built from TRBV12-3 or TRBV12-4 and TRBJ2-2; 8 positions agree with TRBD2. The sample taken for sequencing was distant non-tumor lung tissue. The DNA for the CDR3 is TGTGCCAGCAGTAGGCGGGGGGATGGGAGCGGGGAGCTGTTTTTT. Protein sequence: CASSRRGDGSGELFF.